This T cell receptor (beta chain) was recovered during a study of CD8+CD57+ T cells in acquired aplastic anemia. Patients included in sequencing had previously demonstrated CD8+CD57+ cell expansion by flow cytometry. According to the study, genomic DNA was the template for TCR beta VDJ and CDR3 profiling. One entry per CDR3 protein results from TCRdb running MiXCR on the reads. The repertoire consists of around 200,000 distinct CDR3 sequences, with about half occurring once and the leading ten covering about 1.7%. Trimming at V came to 3 bases and at J to 7 bases, leaving 4 bases not matched to a gene. This CDR3 has 14 amino acids. Germline CDR1 and CDR2: MGHDK and SYGVNS.

The sequenced material came from sorted CD4+, CD8+, or CD8+CD57+ T cells (not recorded which) from PBMCs. V gene TRBV25-1 combines with J gene TRBJ2-1, with TRBD2 matching 9 bases. The TCR originated in a human donor with aplastic anemia. Written as DNA, the CDR3 is TGTGCCAGCAGTGATGCGGGGGGGCGTAATGAGCAGTTCTTC. Protein: CASSDAGGRNEQFF.